Described below is a single T cell receptor beta chain sequence and its context. The entry originates in a study of blood T cell repertoires in COVID-19. CDR1 and CDR2 from the germline V gene are SGHRS and YFSETQ. V shed 4 bases and J shed 1 base, with 17 bases lying between them. The CDR3 has 17 amino acids. In the authors' methods: Reference gene primer amplification gave nucleated cell count estimates. Sequenced by immunoSEQ multiplex PCR; TCRdb stores in-frame clones only, minus some. Clone size and the V and J calls come from that table; the DNA yielded D and trimming. Of more than 100,000 clones listed, about 76% were seen once; the top ten hold 8.4%.

This clonotype was sampled from a woman aged 55-75 years with active or convalescent COVID-19. The source material was peripheral blood. The chain employs TRBV5-1 and TRBJ2-2; TRBD2 might be the D (5 bases). The CDR3 nucleotides are TGCGCCAGCAGCGTCCGACGGGATTATAGGAACACCGGGGAGCTGTTTTTT. Protein sequence: CASSVRRDYRNTGELFF. The full variable domain, in which reference TRBV5-1 and TRBJ2-2 provide the parts outside the CDR3, is KAGVTQTPRYLIKTRGQQVTLSCSPISGHRSVSWYQQTPGQGLQFLFEYFSETQRNKGNFPGRFSGRQFSNSRSEMNVSTLELGDSALYLCASSVRRDYRNTGELFFGEGSRLTVL.